The text below deals with one T cell receptor (beta chain). Its antigen is undetermined. CD4+CD25+CD127- Tregs, CD4+CD25- non-Tregs, CD4 and CD8 cells were sorted. The CDR3 is 15 residues long. Germline lookup yields CDR1 KGHSH and CDR2 LQKENI. Trimming took off 4 bases at V and 4 bases at J, with 13 bases between the two ends. The table came from immunoSEQ multiplex PCR; TCRdb's copy has only in-frame clones and leaves some out. The sample holds roughly 99,000 clones, 93% seen once. These data come from a study of Tregs in tolerant kidney transplant recipients. Overall study results and limits: Donor-specific Treg expansion exceeded global Treg expansion in tolerant patients, suggesting antigen drive.

Material: CD4+ T cells from blood, obtained before the transplant. This receptor was obtained from a human donor who received a combined kidney and bone marrow transplant. J is TRBJ2-2 and V is TRBV18, with D possibly being TRBD1 (5 bases). CDR3 bases: TGTGCCAGCTCACTTTTACAGGCGACCACCGGGGAGCTGTTTTTT. As protein: CASSLLQATTGELFF.